A single sample is the source of the 10 T cell receptor beta chains below, sequenced in a study of cytotoxic CD8 clonotypes in ibrutinib-treated CLL (dated by TCRdb to the early 2020s). The method behind the library was the immunoSEQ multiplex PCR assay. In its TCRdb copy, this immuneACCESS table keeps in-frame sequences only and misses some clones. Where compared with another copy, unresolved V genes explain less than half of these, and the others have no known cause. For this sample there are approximately 300,000 clones; around four fifths appear just once. The biggest ten clones account for about 6.3% of the sample. This specimen was PBMCs, taken before ibrutinib treatment. Receptors were obtained from a human donor with chronic lymphocytic leukemia.

The V and J genes are TRBV25-1 and TRBJ2-1; D may be TRBD2 (6 bases). Deletions cut 1 base from V and 0 bases from J, with 13 bases between. CDR1 is MGHDK and CDR2 is SYGVNS in the germline V gene. The CDR3 runs to 17 residues. CDR3 sequence reads: CASSEWGSGSSYNEQFF. CDR3 coding DNA: TGTGCCAGCAGTGAATGGGGTAGCGGAAGCTCCTACAATGAGCAGTTCTTC. The full variable domain, its missing parts supplied by reference TRBV25-1 and TRBJ2-1, is EADIYQTPRYLVIGTGKKITLECSQTMGHDKMYWYQQDPGMELHLIHYSYGVNSTEKGDLSSESTVSRIRTEHFPLTLESARPSHTSQYLCASSEWGSGSSYNEQFFGPGTRLTVL.

The chain links TRBV19 to TRBJ2-7, with 9 bases identical to TRBD2. V trimming: 4 bases; J trimming: 2 bases; junction bases outside the gene matches: 9. Germline CDR1 is LNHDA and CDR2 is SQIVND (reference sequence). This CDR3 contains 16 residues. This chain's CDR3 is CASSKPTAGGTYEQYF. The CDR3 region has the DNA TGTGCCAGTAGTAAACCCACAGCGGGAGGAACCTACGAGCAGTACTTC. Supplemented by reference TRBV19 and TRBJ2-7, the full variable domain reads DGGITQSPKYLFRKEGQNVTLSCEQNLNHDAMYWYRQDPGQGLRLIYYSQIVNDFQKGDIAEGYSVSREKKESFPLTVTSAQKNPTAFYLCASSKPTAGGTYEQYFGPGTRLTVT.

About this clone itself: This same CDR3 is encoded by further DNA sequences in the sample. V and J are TRBV27 and TRBJ2-3; no clear D. V lost 6 bases, J lost 2 bases, and 3 bases lay in between. The CDR3 is made up of 11 amino acids. Germline V CDR1 and CDR2: MNHEY, SMNVEV (reference sequence). CDR3 in DNA: TGTGCCAGCAGCAACACAGATACGCAGTATTTT. Translating it yields CASSNTDTQYF.

The chain recombines TRBV11-1 with TRBJ2-1; D call uncertain. This CDR3 has 10 residues. The V gene's germline CDR1 is SGHAT and CDR2 FQDESV (reference sequence). The V end lost 6 bases, the J end lost 7 bases, and 4 bases lay between the germline ends. This CDR3 is CASSKNEQFF. The CDR3, as DNA: TGTGCCAGCAGTAAAAATGAGCAGTTCTTC. The entire variable domain, with the rest obtained from reference TRBV11-1 and TRBJ2-1, is as follows: EAEVAQSPRYKITEKSQAVAFWCDPISGHATLYWYRQILGQGPELLVQFQDESVVDDSQLPKDRFSAERLKGVDSTLKIQPAELGDSAMYLCASSKNEQFFGPGTRLTVL.

The V call is TRBV28, the J call TRBJ2-7; a weak D match, TRBD2 (6 bases). The V end lost 7 bases, the J end lost 3 bases, and 16 bases lay between the germline ends. This CDR3 spans 14 amino acids. The V gene's germline CDR1 is MDHEN and CDR2 SYDVKM. The CDR3 bases are TGTGCCAGCAAAAGAGTCGGGAGCCACTACGAGCAGTACTTC. As protein: CASKRVGSHYEQYF.

The rearrangement uses TRBV4-3 and TRBJ2-7; 8 nucleotides agree with TRBD2. The CDR3 runs to 15 residues. Per germline, CDR1 LGHNA and CDR2 YSLEER. V trimming: 0 bases; J trimming: 3 bases; junction bases outside the gene matches: 4. CDR3 coding DNA: TGCGCCAGCAGCCAAGATCCACTAGCGGTCTACGAGCAGTACTTC. Translation gives CASSQDPLAVYEQYF.

Comments on this clone: In the same sample, other DNA sequences code for this CDR3. J is TRBJ2-7 and V is TRBV5-1; tentatively, D is TRBD2 (6 bases). CDR1 and CDR2 (germline): SGHRS, YFSETQ. V was trimmed by 4 bases and J by 6 bases, leaving 8 bases between them. This CDR3 is 11 amino acids long. The CDR3 bases are TGCGCCAGCAGCCTGGGGGGCGAGCAGTACTTC. Translation gives CASSLGGEQYF.

The V and J genes are TRBV30 and TRBJ1-2, with D perhaps matching TRBD1 (6 bases). V was cut by 4 bases and J by 6 bases, with 21 bases left in between. In germline, CDR1 is GTSNPN, CDR2 SVGIG (reference sequence). The CDR3 consists of 15 residues. The CDR3 sequence: CAWIGGLGQGNGYTF. The CDR3, as DNA: TGTGCCTGGATCGGAGGTCTCGGCCAGGGGAATGGCTACACCTTC.

The genes are TRBV15 and TRBJ2-1, with a weak D call TRBD1 (6 bases). The CDR3 covers 15 residues. V dropped 3 bases and J dropped 5 bases, with 14 bases sitting between them. Germline V gene data show CDR1 as LNHNV and CDR2 as YYDKDF (reference sequence). CDR3 sequence: CATSRGAGPNNEQFF. CDR3 DNA: TGTGCCACCAGCAGGGGGGCCGGACCCAACAATGAGCAGTTCTTC.

The rearrangement joins TRBV7-2 to TRBJ2-2; D may correspond to TRBD1 or TRBD2 (5 bases each). Trimming pared 3 bases from V and 5 bases from J, leaving 16 bases between. CDR3 length equals 16 residues. CDR1 and CDR2 from the germline V gene are SGHTA and FQGNSA. CDR3 sequence (DNA): TGTGCCAGCAGCTTCCGGGACCGCGGTGGGACCGGGGAGCTGTTTTTT. Translated, it gives CASSFRDRGGTGELFF.